This TCR beta chain was found in a study of STAT5B mutations in CD4+ large granular lymphocyte leukemia. General observations from the study: 8/27 top patient clones versus 2/35 control clones were TRBV06-family. Patient CD4-sorted repertoires looked more clonal than healthy CD4+ repertoires, even without putative leukemic clones.

Original methodology: Productive clonotypes were detectable down to 2.59 x 10-5 frequency. Using immunoSEQ multiplex PCR, the repertoire was profiled, and TCRdb retains in-frame clones only, with some absent. That table gives V, J and clone size, and the DNA gave D and trimming. The repertoire holds about 24,000 clones, with 72% as singletons. V dropped 6 bases and J dropped 9 bases, with 12 bases sitting between them. Germline CDR1 reads MNHEY; CDR2 reads SVGAGI. The CDR3 sequence is 13 residues long. Only a few counts were recorded for this clone. Its target is unknown. V is TRBV6-5 and J is TRBJ1-6; possibly TRBD1 for D (5 bases). The sample was CD4+ T cells from blood buffy coats. This clonotype originated in a human donor in good health. CDR3 coding DNA: TGTGCCAGCAGCCGACAGACACCTTCACCCCTCCACTTT. Protein sequence: CASSRQTPSPLHF.